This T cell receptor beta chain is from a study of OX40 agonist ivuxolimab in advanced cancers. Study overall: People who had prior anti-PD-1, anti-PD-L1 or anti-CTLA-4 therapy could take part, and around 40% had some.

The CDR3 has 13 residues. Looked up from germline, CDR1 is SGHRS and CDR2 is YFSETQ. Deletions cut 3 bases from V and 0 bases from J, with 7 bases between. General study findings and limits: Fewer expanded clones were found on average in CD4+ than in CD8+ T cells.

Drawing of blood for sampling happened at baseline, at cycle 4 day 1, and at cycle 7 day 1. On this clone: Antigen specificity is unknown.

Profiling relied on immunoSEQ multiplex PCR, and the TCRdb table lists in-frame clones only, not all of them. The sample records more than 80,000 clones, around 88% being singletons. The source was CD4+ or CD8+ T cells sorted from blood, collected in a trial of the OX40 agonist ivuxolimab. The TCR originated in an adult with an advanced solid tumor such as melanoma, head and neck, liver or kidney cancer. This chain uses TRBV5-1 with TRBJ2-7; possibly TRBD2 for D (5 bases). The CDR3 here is CASSSTSSYEQYF. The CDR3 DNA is TGCGCCAGCAGCTCTACTAGCTCCTACGAGCAGTACTTC.